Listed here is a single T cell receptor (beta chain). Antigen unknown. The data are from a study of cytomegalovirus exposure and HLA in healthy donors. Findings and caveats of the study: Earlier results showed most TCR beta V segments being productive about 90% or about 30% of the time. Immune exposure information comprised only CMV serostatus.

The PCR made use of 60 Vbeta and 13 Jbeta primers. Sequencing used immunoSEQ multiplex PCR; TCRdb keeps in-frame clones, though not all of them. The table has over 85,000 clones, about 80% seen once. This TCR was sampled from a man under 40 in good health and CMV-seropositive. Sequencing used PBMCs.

The chain's CDR3 is CATSPTGDVGELFF. The CDR3 nucleotides read TGTGCCACCAGCCCGACAGGGGACGTCGGGGAGCTGTTTTTT. This rearrangement joins TRBV15 to TRBJ2-2, with 8 bases fitting TRBD1. Per germline, CDR1 LNHNV and CDR2 YYDKDF (reference sequence). J gave up 7 bases and V 5 bases, and 6 bases lay outside the gene matches. This CDR3 is 14 amino acids long.